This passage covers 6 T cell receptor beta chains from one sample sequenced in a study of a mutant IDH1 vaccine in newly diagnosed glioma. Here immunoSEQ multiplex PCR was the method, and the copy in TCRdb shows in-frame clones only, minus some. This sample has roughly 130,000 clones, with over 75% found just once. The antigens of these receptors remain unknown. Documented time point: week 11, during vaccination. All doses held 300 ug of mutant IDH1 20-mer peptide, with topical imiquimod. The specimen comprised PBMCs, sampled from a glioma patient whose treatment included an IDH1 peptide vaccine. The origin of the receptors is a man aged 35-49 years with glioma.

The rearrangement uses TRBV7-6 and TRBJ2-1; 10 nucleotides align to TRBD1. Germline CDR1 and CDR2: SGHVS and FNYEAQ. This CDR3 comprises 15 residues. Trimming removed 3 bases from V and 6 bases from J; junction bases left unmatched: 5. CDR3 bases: TGTGCCAGCAGCTTTCCGGGACAGGGGCTCAATGAGCAGTTCTTC. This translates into CASSFPGQGLNEQFF.

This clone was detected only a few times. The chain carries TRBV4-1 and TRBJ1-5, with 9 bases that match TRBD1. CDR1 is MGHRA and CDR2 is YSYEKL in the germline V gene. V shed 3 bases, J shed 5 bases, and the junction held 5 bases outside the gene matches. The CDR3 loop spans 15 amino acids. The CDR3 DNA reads TGCGCCAGCAGCCACCAACAGGGGGCTCATCAGCCCCAGCATTTT. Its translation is CASSHQQGAHQPQHF.

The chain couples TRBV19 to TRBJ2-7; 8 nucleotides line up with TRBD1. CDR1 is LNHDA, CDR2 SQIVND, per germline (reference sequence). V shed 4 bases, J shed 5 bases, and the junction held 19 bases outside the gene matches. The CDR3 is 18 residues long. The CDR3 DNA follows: TGTGCCAGTAGTAAGAAAGGAGACAGGGGACGGCCCCTCCACGAGCAGTACTTC. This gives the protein CASSKKGDRGRPLHEQYF.

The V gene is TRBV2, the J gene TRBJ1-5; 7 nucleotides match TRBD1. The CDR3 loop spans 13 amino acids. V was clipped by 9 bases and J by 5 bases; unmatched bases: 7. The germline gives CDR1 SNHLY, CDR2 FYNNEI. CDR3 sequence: CARATGSDQPQHF. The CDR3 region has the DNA TGTGCCAGGGCGACAGGGTCCGATCAGCCCCAGCATTTT.

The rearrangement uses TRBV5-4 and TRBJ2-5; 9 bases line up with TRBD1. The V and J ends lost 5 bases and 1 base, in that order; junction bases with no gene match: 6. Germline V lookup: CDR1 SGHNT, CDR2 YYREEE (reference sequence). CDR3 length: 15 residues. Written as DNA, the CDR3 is TGTGCCAGCAGAGCCGGGACAGGGCCCCAAGAGACCCAGTACTTC. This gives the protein CASRAGTGPQETQYF.

In DNA, the CDR3 is TGTGCCAGCAGTGAGGCGAGACAGTCTTACCATGAGCAGTTCTTC. Protein: CASSEARQSYHEQFF. The gene calls are TRBV2 and TRBJ2-1; perhaps TRBD1 as D (5 bases). Per germline, CDR1 SNHLY and CDR2 FYNNEI. The CDR3 extends over 15 amino acids. V shed 3 bases and J shed 8 bases, with 17 bases lying between them.